Following are 9 T cell receptor beta chains from one sample sequenced in a study of T cell responses to AZD1222 COVID-19 vaccine. Here immunoSEQ multiplex PCR was the method, and the copy in TCRdb shows in-frame clones only, minus some. Of over 80,000 clones in the sample, about 89% are singletons; the top ten hold just over 8%. Sequencing was performed on peripheral blood, taken 28 days after the second AZD1222 dose. These receptors originate from an adult who received the AZD1222 COVID-19 vaccine.

CDR3 amino acids: CAWSLLGRGWNTEAFF. CDR3 nucleotides: TGTGCCTGGAGCCTACTTGGGAGGGGATGGAACACTGAAGCTTTCTTT. The J gene is TRBJ1-1, the V gene TRBV30; TRBD1 is a possible D gene (5 bases). Between the trimmed V and J ends, which lost 3 bases and 1 base, there was a span of 18 bases. CDR3 length: 16 residues. Germline CDR1 reads GTSNPN; CDR2 reads SVGIG (reference sequence).

This clone was counted once. The chain is built from TRBV25-1 and TRBJ2-6; D is unclear. Between the trimmed V and J ends, which lost 6 bases and 3 bases, there was a span of 6 bases. The V gene's germline CDR1 is MGHDK and CDR2 SYGVNS. The CDR3 has 13 amino acids. This chain's CDR3 is CASSPNGANVLTF. CDR3 sequence (DNA): TGTGCCAGCAGCCCGAATGGGGCCAACGTCCTGACTTTC.

This rearrangement joins TRBV27 to TRBJ2-1; D is ambiguous. This CDR3 is built from 13 residues. Trimming removed 3 bases from V and 2 bases from J, with 5 bases in between. The germline CDR1 and CDR2 sequences are MNHEY and SMNVEV (reference sequence). CDR3 bases: TGTGCCAGCAGTTTTTCCACCTACAATGAGCAGTTCTTC. Translating gives CASSFSTYNEQFF.

V is TRBV11-2 and J is TRBJ2-1; a possible D gene is TRBD2 (6 bases). The CDR3 is 17 amino acids. V was pared by 0 bases and J by 0 bases, with 12 bases between. The germline gives CDR1 SGHAT, CDR2 FQNNGV. CDR3 DNA sequence: TGTGCCAGCAGCTTAGACCTAGCGCGAAGCTCCTACAATGAGCAGTTCTTC. It codes for CASSLDLARSSYNEQFF.

This chain uses TRBV3-1 (or the pseudogene TRBV3-2) with TRBJ1-1; D gene uncertain. The germline V and J ends were trimmed by 2 bases and 5 bases, with 15 bases remaining between them. There are 15 residues in the CDR3. Per the germline V gene, CDR1 is LGHDT and CDR2 is YNNKEL (reference sequence). CDR3 nucleotides: TGTGCCAGCAGCCAATTTCCGAGAGAAAGGACTGAAGCTTTCTTT. Amino acids: CASSQFPRERTEAFF.

The J gene is TRBJ1-6, the V gene TRBV7-8; possibly TRBD1 for D (5 bases). Germline loops: CDR1 SGHVS, CDR2 FQNEAQ. This CDR3 is built from 16 residues. The germline V and J ends were trimmed by 3 bases and 6 bases, with 15 bases remaining between them. The CDR3 DNA reads as TGTGCCAGCAGCTTGCAGGGCAGGCTCTCTAATTCACCCCTCCACTTT. This gives the protein CASSLQGRLSNSPLHF. Full variable domain (missing parts from reference TRBV7-8 and TRBJ1-6): GAGVSQSPRYKVAKRGQDVALRCDPISGHVSLFWYQQALGQGPEFLTYFQNEAQLDKSGLPSDRFFAERPEGSVSTLKIQRTQQEDSAVYLCASSLQGRLSNSPLHFGNGTRLTVT.

The chain employs TRBV9 and TRBJ2-1; D might be TRBD1 (5 bases). This CDR3 contains 15 residues. V was shortened by 4 bases and J by 2 bases, with 13 bases between the two germline ends. Germline-derived CDR1 and CDR2 are SGDLS and YYNGEE. This chain's CDR3 is CASSKGVTTYNEQFF. CDR3 nucleotides: TGTGCCAGCAGCAAAGGGGTGACAACCTACAATGAGCAGTTCTTC.

The rearrangement uses TRBV29-1 and TRBJ2-1, with D possibly being TRBD2 (6 bases). CDR1 and CDR2 from the germline V gene are SQVTM and ANQGSEA. This CDR3 contains 15 residues. V dropped 3 bases and J dropped 1 base, with 13 bases sitting between them. CDR3 residues: CSVDRASASYNEQFF. Here the CDR3 DNA reads TGCAGCGTTGACCGAGCTAGCGCATCCTACAATGAGCAGTTCTTC.

The CDR3 spells CASKGLAGGEQYF. The CDR3 DNA follows: TGTGCCAGCAAAGGACTAGCGGGAGGCGAGCAGTACTTC. The chain recombines TRBV2 with TRBJ2-7, with 14 nucleotides matching TRBD2. Germline V CDR1 and CDR2: SNHLY, FYNNEI. The CDR3 sequence is 13 residues long. The trim removed 7 bases at V and 6 bases at J, leaving 2 bases unmatched.